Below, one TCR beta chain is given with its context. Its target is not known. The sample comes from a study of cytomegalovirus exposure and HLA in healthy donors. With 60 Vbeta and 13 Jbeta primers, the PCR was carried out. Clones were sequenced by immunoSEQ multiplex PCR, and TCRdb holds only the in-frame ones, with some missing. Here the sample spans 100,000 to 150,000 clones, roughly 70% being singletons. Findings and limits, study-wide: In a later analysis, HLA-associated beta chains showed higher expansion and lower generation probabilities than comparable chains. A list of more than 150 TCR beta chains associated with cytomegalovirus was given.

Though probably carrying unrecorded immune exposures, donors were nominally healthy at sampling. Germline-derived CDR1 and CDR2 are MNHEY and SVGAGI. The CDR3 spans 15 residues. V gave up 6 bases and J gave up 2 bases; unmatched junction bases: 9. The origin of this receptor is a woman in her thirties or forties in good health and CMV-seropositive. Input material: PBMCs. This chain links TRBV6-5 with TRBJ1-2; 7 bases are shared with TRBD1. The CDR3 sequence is CASRNVGQKNYGYTF. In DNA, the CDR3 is TGTGCCAGCAGAAACGTGGGACAGAAAAACTATGGCTACACCTTC.